This TCR beta chain appears in the sequencing data of a study of vaccination effects on CD4 cells after COVID-19. Within the ViraFEST assay, antigen-specific CD4+ T cells underwent expansion with viral peptide pools prior to sequencing. CD4+ T cell isolation took place after approximately 11 days of culture. Each person got two doses of an mRNA SARS-CoV-2 vaccine, BNT162b2 or mRNA-1273. At days 3 and 7, half of the medium was exchanged for IL-2 medium. Concerning this clone: As yet, its antigen is unknown.

Unmatched junction bases numbered 11, after V lost 9 bases and J lost 4 bases. Germline V CDR1 and CDR2: LNHDA, SQIVND (reference sequence). This CDR3 contains 16 residues. Whole-study results and caveats: Vaccine-induced clones in healthy vaccinees cross-reacted with common cold coronaviruses in only 1 of 255 cases.

Only in-frame clones appear in the TCRdb table, and some are missing; sequencing was by immunoSEQ multiplex PCR. The sample holds about 33,000 clones; about 70% are singletons and the top ten take less than 15%. The chain employs TRBV19 and TRBJ2-2; TRBD2 matches at 10 bases. The sample here was CD4+ T cells from PBMCs cultured with HCoV-229E spike peptides, taken after COVID-19 vaccination. The receptor was derived from a human donor who received a COVID-19 vaccine. CDR3 in DNA: TGTGCCAGCCAATCCATACTAGCGGGATTCACCGGGGAGCTGTTTTTT. Translated, it gives CASQSILAGFTGELFF.